These T cell receptor beta chains were read from a single sample in a study of post-analysis software for immune sequencing data. TCRdb reprocessed the PCR reads with MiXCR, giving one entry per CDR3 protein. The sample lists approximately 160,000 distinct CDR3 sequences; approximately 31% were seen once. Sequencing was carried out using blood. These receptor sequences come from a girl aged 10 to 17 with multiple sclerosis. The CDR3 runs from the conserved cysteine through the conserved F or W. D genes are given only for firm matches. Size values are once, few and many counts, or a class for expanded clones, and some rows have none.

TRBV29-1,TRBJ2-7,-,many,TGCAGCGTTGAAGACGGACCCTACGAGCAGTACTTC,CSVEDGPYEQYF
TRBV5-1,TRBJ2-5,-,few,TGCGCCAGCAGCTTGGCGGGACACTCTCTCCAAGAGACCCAGTACTTC,CASSLAGHSLQETQYF
TRBV30,TRBJ2-1,-,-,TGTGCCTGGAGCCAGTGGAATGAGCAGTTCTTC,CAWSQWNEQFF
TRBV6-2/TRBV6-3,TRBJ2-6,-,few,TGCGCCAGCAGTTACGCAGGCGCCTCTGGGGCCAACGTCCTGACTTTC,CASSYAGASGANVLTF
TRBV5-1,TRBJ1-5,-,-,TGCGCCAGCAACGTCCCTTCAGGGTATTATCAGCCCCAGCATTTT,CASNVPSGYYQPQHF
TRBV19,TRBJ1-2,TRBD1,-,TGTGCCAGTATACGACAGGGACTTTCTGGCTACACCTTC,CASIRQGLSGYTF
TRBV5-1,TRBJ2-5,TRBD2,-,TGCTCCAGCAGCTTGACTAGCGGGCCATACAATGAGCAGTACTTC,CSSSLTSGPYNEQYF
TRBV24-1,TRBJ1-5,TRBD1,-,TGTGCCACCAGCTCGATACAGGGGGCCGATCAGCCCCCGCATTTT,CATSSIQGADQPPHF
TRBV20-1,TRBJ2-5,TRBD2,many,TGCAGTGCTAGAGTGGGAGCGGGAGAGTGGGAGACCCAGTACTTC,CSARVGAGEWETQYF
TRBV5-1,TRBJ2-2,-,few,TGCGCCAGCAGCTTTCCCCAACTTAACAGGGCGCGAAGCACCGGGGAGCTGTTTTTT,CASSFPQLNRARSTGELFF
TRBV7-9,TRBJ1-2,-,few,TGTGCCAGCAGCTTAGAGTTTCGGGGGGGGAACTATGGCTACACCTTC,CASSLEFRGGNYGYTF
TRBV6-2/TRBV6-3,TRBJ2-1,-,-,TGTGCCAGCAGTTACTCCGACGAGGTACGCCGAGTCAATGAGCAGTTCTTC,CASSYSDEVRRVNEQFF
TRBV6-5,TRBJ1-1,-,-,TGTGCCAGCAGTCCCCAGGACGTAAGGGGGGCTTTCTTT,CASSPQDVRGAFF
TRBV9,TRBJ2-4,-,once,TGTGCCAGTAGCGCGGCTCTGGGGGGCCCCTACGAGCACTACTTC,CASSAALGGPYEHYF
TRBV28,TRBJ2-2,-,few,TGTGCCAGCAGTTCGCCGAGGGGTTCCTACACCGGGGAGCTGTTTTTT,CASSSPRGSYTGELFF
TRBV7-9,TRBJ1-4,-,many,TGTGCCAGCAGCTTCTCGACAGGCGAAAAACTGTTTTTT,CASSFSTGEKLFF
TRBV20-1,TRBJ1-2,-,many,TGCAGTGCCCCCGCAGGAGCTGAAGGCTACACCTTC,CSAPAGAEGYTF
TRBV29-1,TRBJ2-7,TRBD2,many,TGCAGCGTTTTACTAGCGGAGGGAGTAGACTACGAGCAGTACTTC,CSVLLAEGVDYEQYF
TRBV6-1,TRBJ1-1,TRBD1,few,TGTGCCAGCAGTGTAGTCCCGGGACAGGGAAGAGCTTTCTTT,CASSVVPGQGRAFF
TRBV7-7,TRBJ2-1,TRBD2,few,TGTGCCAGCAGCTTAGTGGGACTAGATCGGGGCAATGAGCAGTTCTTC,CASSLVGLDRGNEQFF
TRBV5-4,TRBJ2-7,TRBD2,-,TGTGCCAGCAGCTTGGCCGCTCCCGGGACTAGCGGGAGGGCCGAGGACGAGCAGTACTTC,CASSLAAPGTSGRAEDEQYF
TRBV12-3/TRBV12-4,TRBJ2-4,TRBD1,-,TGTGCCAGCAGACAGGGGGACAAAAACATTCAGTACTTC,CASRQGDKNIQYF
TRBV20-1,TRBJ2-7,TRBD2,-,TGCAGTGCTAGAGATCGCGCTAGCGGGAGAGTAAATGAGCAGTACTTC,CSARDRASGRVNEQYF
TRBV12-3/TRBV12-4,TRBJ2-7,-,-,TGTGCCAGCAGTTTTCGGGTTCGTAACGAGCAGTACTTC,CASSFRVRNEQYF